One T cell receptor (beta chain) is described in this entry. CDR3 size: 18 residues. In germline, CDR1 is LGHNT, CDR2 FRNRAP. The V gene lost 0 bases and the J gene lost 1 base, with 15 bases spanning the gap. In the authors' workflow: Estimated nucleated cell counts came from reference gene primer amplification. TCRdb's copy holds only in-frame clones and misses some; the assay was immunoSEQ multiplex PCR. That table gives V, J and clone size, and the DNA gave D and trimming. The sample lists tens of thousands of clones, 75% to 90% seen once, with about 5.5% in the top ten. This sample stems from a study of blood T cell repertoires in COVID-19. The overall study: Samples came from the United States, Italy and Spain, spanning acute and convalescent COVID-19. In each case, the material was cDNA or gDNA derived from T cells, B-cell-depleted T cells, or PBMCs.

Material for sequencing was peripheral blood. The chain has TRBV12-5 and TRBJ2-2; possibly TRBD1 for D (6 bases). This clonotype was obtained from a man in his sixties with COVID-19, enrolled during active disease. This CDR3 reads CASGLVQKGDLNTGELFF. The CDR3 coding sequence is TGTGCTAGTGGTTTGGTACAAAAGGGGGACCTGAACACCGGGGAGCTGTTTTTT.